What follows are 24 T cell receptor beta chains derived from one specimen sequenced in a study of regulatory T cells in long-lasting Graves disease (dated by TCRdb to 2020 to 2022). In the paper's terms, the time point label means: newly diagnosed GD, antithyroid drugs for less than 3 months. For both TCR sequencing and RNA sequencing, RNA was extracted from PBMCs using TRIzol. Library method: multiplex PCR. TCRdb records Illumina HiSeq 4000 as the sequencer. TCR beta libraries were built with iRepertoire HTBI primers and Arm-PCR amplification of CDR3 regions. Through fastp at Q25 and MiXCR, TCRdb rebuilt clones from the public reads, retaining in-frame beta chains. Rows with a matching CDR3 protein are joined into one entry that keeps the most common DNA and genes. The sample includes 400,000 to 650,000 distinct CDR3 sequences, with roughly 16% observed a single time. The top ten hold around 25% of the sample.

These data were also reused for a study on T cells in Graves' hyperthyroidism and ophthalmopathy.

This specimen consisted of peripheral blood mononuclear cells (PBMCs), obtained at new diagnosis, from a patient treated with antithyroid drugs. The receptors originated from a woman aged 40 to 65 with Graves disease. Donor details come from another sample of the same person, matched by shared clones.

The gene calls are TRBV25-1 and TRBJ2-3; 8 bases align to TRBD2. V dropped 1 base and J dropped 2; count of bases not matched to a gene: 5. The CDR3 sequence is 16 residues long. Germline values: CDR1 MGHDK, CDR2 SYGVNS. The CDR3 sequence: CASSESWRGDTDTQYF. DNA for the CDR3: TGTGCCAGCAGTGAATCTTGGCGGGGGGACACAGATACGCAGTATTTT.

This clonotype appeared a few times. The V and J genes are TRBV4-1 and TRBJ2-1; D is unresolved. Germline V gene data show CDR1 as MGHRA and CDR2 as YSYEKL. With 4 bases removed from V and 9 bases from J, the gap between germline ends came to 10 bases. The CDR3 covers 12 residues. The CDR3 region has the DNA TGCGCCAGCAGCCCGGACGTGGGTGAGCAGTTCTTC. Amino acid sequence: CASSPDVGEQFF.

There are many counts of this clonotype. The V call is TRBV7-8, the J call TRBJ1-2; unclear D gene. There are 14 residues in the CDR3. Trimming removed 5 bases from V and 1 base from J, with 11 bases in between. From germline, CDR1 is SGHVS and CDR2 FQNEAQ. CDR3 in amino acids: CASSPIRHNYGYTF. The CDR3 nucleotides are TGTGCCAGCAGCCCGATCCGACATAACTATGGCTACACCTTC. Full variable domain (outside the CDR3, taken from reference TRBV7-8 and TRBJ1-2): GAGVSQSPRYKVAKRGQDVALRCDPISGHVSLFWYQQALGQGPEFLTYFQNEAQLDKSGLPSDRFFAERPEGSVSTLKIQRTQQEDSAVYLCASSPIRHNYGYTFGSGTRLTVV.

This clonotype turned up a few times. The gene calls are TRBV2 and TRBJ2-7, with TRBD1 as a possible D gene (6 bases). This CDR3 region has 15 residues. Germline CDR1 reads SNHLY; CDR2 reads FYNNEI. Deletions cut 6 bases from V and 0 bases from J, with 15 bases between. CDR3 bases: TGTGCCAGCAGCCAGGACAGCCTCCCCTCCTACGAGCAGTACTTC. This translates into CASSQDSLPSYEQYF.

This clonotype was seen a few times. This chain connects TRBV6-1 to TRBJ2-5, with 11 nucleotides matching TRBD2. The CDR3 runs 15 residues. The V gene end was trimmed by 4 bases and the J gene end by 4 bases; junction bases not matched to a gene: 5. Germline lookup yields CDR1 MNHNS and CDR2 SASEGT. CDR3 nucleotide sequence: TGTGCCAGCAGTGTAGCGGGGGGGCCGGGAGAGACCCAGTACTTC. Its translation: CASSVAGGPGETQYF.

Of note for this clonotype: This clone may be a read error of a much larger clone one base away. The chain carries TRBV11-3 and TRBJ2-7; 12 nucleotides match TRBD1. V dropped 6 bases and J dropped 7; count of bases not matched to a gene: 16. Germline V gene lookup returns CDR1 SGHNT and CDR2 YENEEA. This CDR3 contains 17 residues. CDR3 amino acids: CASRPNTGTGGLGEQYF. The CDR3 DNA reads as TGTGCCAGCAGGCCTAATACCGGGACAGGGGGCTTGGGGGAGCAGTACTTC.

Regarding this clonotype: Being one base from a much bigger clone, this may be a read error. DNA for the CDR3: TGTGCCAGCAGTTACAGTGGTCTCGGGGTCCATGAGCAGTACTTC. Amino acid sequence: CASSYSGLGVHEQYF. V is TRBV6-5 and J is TRBJ2-7, with D tentatively TRBD2 (5 bases). CDR3 length equals 15 residues. V lost 2 bases, J lost 7 bases, and 18 bases lay in between. From germline, CDR1 is MNHEY and CDR2 SVGAGI.

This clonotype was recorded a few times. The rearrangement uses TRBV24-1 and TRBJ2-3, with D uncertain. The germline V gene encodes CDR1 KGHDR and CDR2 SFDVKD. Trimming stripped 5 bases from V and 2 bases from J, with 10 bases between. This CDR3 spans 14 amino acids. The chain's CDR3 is CATSAPQDTDTQYF. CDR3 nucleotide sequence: TGTGCCACCAGTGCTCCTCAGGACACAGATACGCAGTATTTT.

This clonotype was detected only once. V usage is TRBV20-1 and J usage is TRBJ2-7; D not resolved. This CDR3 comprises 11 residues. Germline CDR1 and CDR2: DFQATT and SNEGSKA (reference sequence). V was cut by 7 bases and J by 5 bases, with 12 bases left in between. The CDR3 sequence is CSVGFTDEQYF. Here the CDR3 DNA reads TGCAGTGTCGGTTTTACGGACGAGCAGTACTTC.

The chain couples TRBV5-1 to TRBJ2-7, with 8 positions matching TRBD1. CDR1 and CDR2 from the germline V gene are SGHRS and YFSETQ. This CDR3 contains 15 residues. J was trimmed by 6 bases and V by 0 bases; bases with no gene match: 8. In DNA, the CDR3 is TGCGCCAGCAGCTTGGCCAGGGCAGGGGGCGGCGAGCAGTACTTC. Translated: CASSLARAGGGEQYF. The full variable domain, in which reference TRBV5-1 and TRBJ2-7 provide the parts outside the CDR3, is KAGVTQTPRYLIKTRGQQVTLSCSPISGHRSVSWYQQTPGQGLQFLFEYFSETQRNKGNFPGRFSGRQFSNSRSEMNVSTLELGDSALYLCASSLARAGGGEQYFGPGTRLTVT.

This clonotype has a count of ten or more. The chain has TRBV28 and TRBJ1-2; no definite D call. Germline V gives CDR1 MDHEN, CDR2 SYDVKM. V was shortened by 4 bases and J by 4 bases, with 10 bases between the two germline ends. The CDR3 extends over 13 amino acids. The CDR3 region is CASSSGMGYGYTF. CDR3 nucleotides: TGTGCCAGCAGTTCGGGGATGGGCTATGGCTACACCTTC.

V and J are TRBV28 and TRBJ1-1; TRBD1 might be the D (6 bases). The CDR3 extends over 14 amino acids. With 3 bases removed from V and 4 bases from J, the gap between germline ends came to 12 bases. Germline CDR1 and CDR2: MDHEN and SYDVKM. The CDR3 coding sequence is TGTGCCAGCAGTTTTGCGGGGGCCGTCACTGAAGCTTTCTTT. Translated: CASSFAGAVTEAFF.

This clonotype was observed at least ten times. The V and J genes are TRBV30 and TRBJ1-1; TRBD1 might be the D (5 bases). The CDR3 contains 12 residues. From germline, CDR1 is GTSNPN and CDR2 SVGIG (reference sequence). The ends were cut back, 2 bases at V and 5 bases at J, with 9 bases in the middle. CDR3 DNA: TGTGCCTGGAGTCCAGGGTGGACTGAAGCTTTCTTT. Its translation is CAWSPGWTEAFF. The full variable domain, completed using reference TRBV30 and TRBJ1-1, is SQTIHQWPATLVQPVGSPLSLECTVEGTSNPNLYWYRQAAGRGLQLLFYSVGIGQISSEVPQNLSASRPQDRQFILSSKKLLLSDSGFYLCAWSPGWTEAFFGQGTRLTVV.

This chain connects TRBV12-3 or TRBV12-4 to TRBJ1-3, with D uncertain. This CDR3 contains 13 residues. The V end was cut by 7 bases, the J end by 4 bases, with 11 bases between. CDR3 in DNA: TGTGCCAGCAAGTGGCCGCGGGGAAACACCATATATTTT. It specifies CASKWPRGNTIYF.

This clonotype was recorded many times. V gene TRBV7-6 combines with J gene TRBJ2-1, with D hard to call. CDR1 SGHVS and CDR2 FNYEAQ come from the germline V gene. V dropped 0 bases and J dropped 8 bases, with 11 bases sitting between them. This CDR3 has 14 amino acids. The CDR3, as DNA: TGTGCCAGCAGCTTAGCGCGGCCCCAGGATGAGCAGTTCTTC. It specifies CASSLARPQDEQFF.

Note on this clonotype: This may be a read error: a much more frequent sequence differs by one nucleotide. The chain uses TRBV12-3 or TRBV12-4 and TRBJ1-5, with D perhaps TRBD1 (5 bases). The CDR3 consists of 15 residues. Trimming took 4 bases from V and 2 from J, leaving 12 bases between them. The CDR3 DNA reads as TGTGCCAGCAGTTCGGGGGGTAGTGGCAATCAGCCCCAGCATTTT. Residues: CASSSGGSGNQPQHF.

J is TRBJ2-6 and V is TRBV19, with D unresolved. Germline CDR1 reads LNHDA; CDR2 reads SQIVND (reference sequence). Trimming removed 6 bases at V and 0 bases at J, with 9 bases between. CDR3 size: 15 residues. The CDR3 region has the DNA TGTGCCAGTAGCTTACCTCTCTCTGGGGCCAACGTCCTGACTTTC. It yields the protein CASSLPLSGANVLTF.

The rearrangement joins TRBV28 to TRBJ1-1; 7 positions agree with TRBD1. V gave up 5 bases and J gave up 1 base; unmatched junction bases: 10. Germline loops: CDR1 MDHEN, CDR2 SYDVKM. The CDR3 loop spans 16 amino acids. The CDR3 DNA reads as TGTGCCAGCAGTCCGCAGGGGGGATGGGGGAACACTGAAGCTTTCTTT. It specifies CASSPQGGWGNTEAFF. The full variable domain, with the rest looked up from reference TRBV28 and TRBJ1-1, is DVKVTQSSRYLVKRTGEKVFLECVQDMDHENMFWYRQDPGLGLRLIYFSYDVKMKEKGDIPEGYSVSREKKERFSLILESASTNQTSMYLCASSPQGGWGNTEAFFGQGTRLTVV.

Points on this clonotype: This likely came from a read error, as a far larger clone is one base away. For the CDR3, the DNA is TGTGCCAGCAGGGGACAGAGGAACACCGGGGAGCTGTTTTTT. As protein: CASRGQRNTGELFF. V and J are TRBV6-1 and TRBJ2-2, with 7 positions matching TRBD1. This CDR3 region has 14 residues. Germline V CDR1 and CDR2: MNHNS, SASEGT. J lost 1 base, V lost 6 bases, and 2 bases had no gene match.

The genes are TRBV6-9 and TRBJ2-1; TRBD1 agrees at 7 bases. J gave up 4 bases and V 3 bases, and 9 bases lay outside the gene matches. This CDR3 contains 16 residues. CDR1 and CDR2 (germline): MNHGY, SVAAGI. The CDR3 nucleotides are TGTGCCAGCAGTTACGGCGCGACAGGGTTTTACAATGAGCAGTTCTTC. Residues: CASSYGATGFYNEQFF.

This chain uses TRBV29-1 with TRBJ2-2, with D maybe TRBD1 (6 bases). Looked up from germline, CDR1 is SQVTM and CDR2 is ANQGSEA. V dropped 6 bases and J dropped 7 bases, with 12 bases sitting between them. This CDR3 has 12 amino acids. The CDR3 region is CSVEQGYGELFF. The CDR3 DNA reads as TGCAGCGTGGAACAGGGTTACGGGGAGCTGTTTTTT.

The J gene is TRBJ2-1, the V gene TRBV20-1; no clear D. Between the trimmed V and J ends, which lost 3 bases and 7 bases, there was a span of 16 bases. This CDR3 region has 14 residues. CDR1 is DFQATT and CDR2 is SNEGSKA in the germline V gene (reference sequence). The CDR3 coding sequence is TGCAGTGCTAGTGAGACCATCTACGGGAATGAGCAGTTCTTC. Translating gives CSASETIYGNEQFF.

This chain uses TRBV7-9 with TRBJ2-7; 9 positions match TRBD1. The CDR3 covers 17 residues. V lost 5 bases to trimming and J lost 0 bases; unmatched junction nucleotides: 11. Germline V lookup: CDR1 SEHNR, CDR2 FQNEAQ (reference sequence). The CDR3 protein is CASSTPSTGGFSYEQYF. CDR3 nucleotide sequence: TGTGCCAGCAGCACCCCCTCGACAGGGGGATTCTCCTACGAGCAGTACTTC.

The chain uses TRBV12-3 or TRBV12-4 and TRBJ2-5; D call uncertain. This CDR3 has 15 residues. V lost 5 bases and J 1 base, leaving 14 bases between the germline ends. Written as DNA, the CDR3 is TGTGCCAGCAGTCCCGACTTACGCTTCCAAGAGACCCAGTACTTC. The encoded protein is CASSPDLRFQETQYF.